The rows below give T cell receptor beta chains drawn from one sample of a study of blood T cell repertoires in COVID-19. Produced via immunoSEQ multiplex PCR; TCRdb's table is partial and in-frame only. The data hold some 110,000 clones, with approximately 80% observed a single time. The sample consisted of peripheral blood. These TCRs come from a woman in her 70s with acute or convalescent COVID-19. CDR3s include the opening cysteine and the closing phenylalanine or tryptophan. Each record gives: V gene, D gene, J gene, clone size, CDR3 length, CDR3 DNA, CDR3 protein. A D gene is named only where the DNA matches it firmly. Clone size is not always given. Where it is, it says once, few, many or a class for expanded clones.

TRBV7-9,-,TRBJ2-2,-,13,TGTGCCAGCAGCTTAGGAGGAGGCGGGGAGCTGTTTTTT,CASSLGGGGELFF
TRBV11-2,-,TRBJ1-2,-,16,TGTGCCAGCAGCTTAGTCCCTCCAACCCTCACTAGTGGCTACACCTTC,CASSLVPPTLTSGYTF
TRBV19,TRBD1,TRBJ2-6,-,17,TGTGCCAGTACCCCGACAGGGGTCGTCTCTGGGGCCAACGTCCTGACTTTC,CASTPTGVVSGANVLTF
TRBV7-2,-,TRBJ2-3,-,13,TGTGCCAGCAGCTTAGCGAGGACAGATACGCAGTATTTT,CASSLARTDTQYF
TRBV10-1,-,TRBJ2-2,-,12,TGCGCCAGCGGTTCGGTCGCCGGGGAGCTGTTTTTT,CASGSVAGELFF
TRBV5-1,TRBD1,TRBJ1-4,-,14,TGCGCCAGCAGCTTGGGACAGGGACGCGAAAAACTGTTTTTT,CASSLGQGREKLFF
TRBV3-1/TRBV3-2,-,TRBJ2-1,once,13,TGTGCCAGCAGCCATGTTATGTACAATGAGCAGTTCTTC,CASSHVMYNEQFF
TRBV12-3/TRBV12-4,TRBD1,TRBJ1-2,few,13,TGTGCCAGCAACCCAGGGGGGAACTATGGCTACACCTTC,CASNPGGNYGYTF
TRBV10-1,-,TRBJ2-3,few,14,TGCGCCAGCAGTGACGGGGGAAGCACAGATACGCAGTATTTT,CASSDGGSTDTQYF
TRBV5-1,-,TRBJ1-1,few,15,TGCGCCAGCAGCCCCGCGGGGCGGGAGAACACTGAAGCTTTCTTT,CASSPAGRENTEAFF
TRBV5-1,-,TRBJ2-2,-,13,TGCGCCAGCAGCTTGGATGTCGCCGGGGAGCTGTTTTTT,CASSLDVAGELFF
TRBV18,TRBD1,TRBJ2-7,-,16,TGTGCCAGCTCACCACGAGACAGGGGGTCAACCTACGAGCAGTACTTC,CASSPRDRGSTYEQYF
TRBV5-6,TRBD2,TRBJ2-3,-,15,TGTGCCAGCGCCCGCGGGCTAGCGGGGGGGGTTACGCAGTATTTT,CASARGLAGGVTQYF
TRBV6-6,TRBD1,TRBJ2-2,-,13,TGTGCCGCTGGGACAGTTAACACCGGGGAGCTGTTTTTT,CAAGTVNTGELFF
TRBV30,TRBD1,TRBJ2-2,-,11,TGTGCCTGGAGCGGCTACAGGGGCCAGTTTTTT,CAWSGYRGQFF
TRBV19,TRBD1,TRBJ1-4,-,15,TGTGCCAGTAGTCTCCAGGGACAGGGGTTTGAAAAACTGTTTTTT,CASSLQGQGFEKLFF
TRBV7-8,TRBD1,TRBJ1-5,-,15,TGTGCCAGCAGCCGAACCGGGACAGACAATCAGCCCCAGCATTTT,CASSRTGTDNQPQHF
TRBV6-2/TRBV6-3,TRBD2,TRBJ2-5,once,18,TGTGCCAGCAGTTACTCCCCGGCGGGTAGCGGGATCCAAGAGACCCAGTACTTC,CASSYSPAGSGIQETQYF
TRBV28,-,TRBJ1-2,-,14,TGTGCCAGCAGGGCCGGCGGGAGGGTCTATGGCTACACCTTC,CASRAGGRVYGYTF
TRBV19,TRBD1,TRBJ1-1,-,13,TGTGCCAGTATGGGACAGGGGGCGTCTGAAGCTTTCTTT,CASMGQGASEAFF
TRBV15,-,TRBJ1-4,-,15,TGTGCCACCAGCCTTGGACAGACGTCTAATGAAAAACTGTTTTTT,CATSLGQTSNEKLFF
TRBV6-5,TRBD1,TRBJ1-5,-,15,TGTGCCAGCAGCAAGAACAGGGGAAGGGATCAGCCCCAGCATTTT,CASSKNRGRDQPQHF
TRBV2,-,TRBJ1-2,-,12,TGTGCCAGCAGGGGGCAGGGCTATGGCTACACCTTC,CASRGQGYGYTF
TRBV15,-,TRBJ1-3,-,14,TGTGCCACCAGCAAACCTGGACAACCGGACACCATATATTTT,CATSKPGQPDTIYF
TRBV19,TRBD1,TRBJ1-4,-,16,TGTGCCAGTAGCTACCGGACAGGGGATTCGCGTGAAAAACTGTTTTTT,CASSYRTGDSREKLFF
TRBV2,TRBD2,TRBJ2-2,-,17,TGTGCCAGCAGTGAAGTTTCGGGACTAGCGTACACCGGGGAGCTGTTTTTT,CASSEVSGLAYTGELFF
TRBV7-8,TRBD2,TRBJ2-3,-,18,TGTGCCAGCAGCCCTCCCGGACTAGCGGGGGGGATCACAGATACGCAGTATTTT,CASSPPGLAGGITDTQYF
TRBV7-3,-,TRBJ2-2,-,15,TGTGCCAGCAGCTCCCAAGGGGAATCCACCGGGGAGCTGTTTTTT,CASSSQGESTGELFF
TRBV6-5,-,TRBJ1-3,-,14,TGTGCCAGCGGCGAGGTTTACTCTGGAAACACCATATATTTT,CASGEVYSGNTIYF
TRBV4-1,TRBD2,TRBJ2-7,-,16,TGCGCCAGCAGCGAATCCGGCGGGGGGGCCGGGTACGAGCAGTACTTC,CASSESGGGAGYEQYF
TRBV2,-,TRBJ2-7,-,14,TGTGCCAGCAGGGATTTCCCACAAACGGGAGAGCAGTACTTC,CASRDFPQTGEQYF
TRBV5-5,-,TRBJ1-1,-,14,TGTGCCAGCAGCTCGATAACACCGAACACTGAAGCTTTCTTT,CASSSITPNTEAFF
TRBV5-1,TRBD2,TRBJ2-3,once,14,TGCGCCAGCAGCTCGACTAGCGGGAGGGATACGCAGTATTTT,CASSSTSGRDTQYF
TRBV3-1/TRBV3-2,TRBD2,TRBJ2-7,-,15,TGTGCCAGCAGCCAAGCCGGGACTAGCGGGAGGGGGCAGTACTTC,CASSQAGTSGRGQYF
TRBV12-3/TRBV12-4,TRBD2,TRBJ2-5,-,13,TGTGCCAGCAGTTTACGGTATGGGGGGGCCCAGTACTTC,CASSLRYGGAQYF
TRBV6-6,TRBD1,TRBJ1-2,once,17,TGTGCCAGCAGTCCAGGGGGCGCCAAGCCGAAGGGGTATGGCTACACCTTC,CASSPGGAKPKGYGYTF
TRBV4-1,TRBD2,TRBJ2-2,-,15,TGCGCCAGCAGATTTGCTAGCGGGAGTACCGGGGAGCTGTTTTTT,CASRFASGSTGELFF
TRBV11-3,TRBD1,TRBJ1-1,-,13,TGTGCCAGCAGCTATTCGACAGGGGGCCACGCTTTCTTT,CASSYSTGGHAFF
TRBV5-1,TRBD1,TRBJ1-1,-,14,TGCGCCAGCAGCGAGGGACAGGGGAGGGCTGAAGCTTTCTTT,CASSEGQGRAEAFF
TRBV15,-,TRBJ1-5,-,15,TGTGCCACCAGCAGAGATAGAAATAGCAATCAGCCCCAGCATTTT,CATSRDRNSNQPQHF
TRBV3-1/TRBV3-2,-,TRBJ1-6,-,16,TGTGCCAGCAGCCTTGGAGAGGGCTCCTATAATTCACCCCTCCACTTT,CASSLGEGSYNSPLHF
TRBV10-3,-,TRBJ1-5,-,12,TGTGCCATCAACACAGGGAATCAGCCCCAGCATTTT,CAINTGNQPQHF
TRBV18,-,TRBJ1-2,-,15,TGTGCCAGCTCACCAGGACAGTTTACGAACTATGGCTACACCTTC,CASSPGQFTNYGYTF
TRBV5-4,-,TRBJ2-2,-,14,TGTGCCAGCAGCTTGGGACGAGGGACCGGGGAGCTGTTTTTT,CASSLGRGTGELFF
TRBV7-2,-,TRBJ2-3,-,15,TGTGCCAGCAGCCCCCAGCGGGCCCGCACAGATACGCAGTATTTT,CASSPQRARTDTQYF
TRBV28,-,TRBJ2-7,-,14,TGTGCCAGCAGCGGGTCCTTGACCGTATACGAGCAGTACTTC,CASSGSLTVYEQYF
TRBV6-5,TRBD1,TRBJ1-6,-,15,TGTGCCAGCAGGCCTTGGGACAGCGATAATTCACCCCTCCACTTT,CASRPWDSDNSPLHF
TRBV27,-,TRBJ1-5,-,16,TGTGCCAGCCACTCCGGACCCGGACAGCTATGGGAGCCCCAGCATTTT,CASHSGPGQLWEPQHF
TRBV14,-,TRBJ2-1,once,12,TGTGCCAGTTCCCCAGGGTCCGGGGGAGAGTTCTTC,CASSPGSGGEFF
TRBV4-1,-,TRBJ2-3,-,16,TGCGCCAGCAGCCAAGAGGGAGGGGGGGTCACAGATACGCAGTATTTT,CASSQEGGGVTDTQYF
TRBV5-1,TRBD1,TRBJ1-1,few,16,TGCGCCAGCAGCGTACTCTCACAGGGGATGAACACTGAAGCTTTCTTT,CASSVLSQGMNTEAFF
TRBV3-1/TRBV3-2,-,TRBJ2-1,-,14,TGTGCCAGCAGCCAAGATTGGCTCGACAATGAGCAGTTCTTC,CASSQDWLDNEQFF
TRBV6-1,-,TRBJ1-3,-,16,TGTGCCAGCAGTGATCGACAGGAATCCTCTGGAAACACCATATATTTT,CASSDRQESSGNTIYF